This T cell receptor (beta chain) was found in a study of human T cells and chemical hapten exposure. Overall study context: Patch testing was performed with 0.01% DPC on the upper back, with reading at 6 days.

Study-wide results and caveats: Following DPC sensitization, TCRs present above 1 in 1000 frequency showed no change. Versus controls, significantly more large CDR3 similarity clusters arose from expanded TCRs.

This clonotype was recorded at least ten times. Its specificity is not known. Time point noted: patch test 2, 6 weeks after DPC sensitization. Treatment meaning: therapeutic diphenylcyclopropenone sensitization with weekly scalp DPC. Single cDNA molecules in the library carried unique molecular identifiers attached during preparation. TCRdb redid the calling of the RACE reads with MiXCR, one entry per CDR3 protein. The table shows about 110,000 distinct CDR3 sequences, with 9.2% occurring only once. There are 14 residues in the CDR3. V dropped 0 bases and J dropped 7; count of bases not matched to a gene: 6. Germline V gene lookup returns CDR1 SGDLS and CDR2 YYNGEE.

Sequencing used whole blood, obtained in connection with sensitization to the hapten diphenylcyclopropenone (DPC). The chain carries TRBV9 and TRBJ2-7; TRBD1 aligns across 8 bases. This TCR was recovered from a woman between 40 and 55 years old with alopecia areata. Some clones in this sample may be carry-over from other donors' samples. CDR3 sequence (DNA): TGTGCCAGCAGCGTAGCGGACAGGGTGGGTGAGCAGTACTTC. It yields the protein CASSVADRVGEQYF.